What follows are 8 T cell receptor beta chains derived from one specimen sequenced in a study of CD8+ T cells in alopecia areata (dated by TCRdb to about 2018). This specimen's treatment or condition label, interpreted: oral pan-JAK inhibitor, 5-10 mg twice daily. Receptors were amplified or captured by the immunoSEQ multiplex PCR assay. RNA was extracted from all samples and reverse transcribed into cDNA, which served as template for TCR sequencing. TCRdb took this table from immuneACCESS and kept in-frame rearrangements with V and J called. Such tables lack part of the clones; where checked against another copy, unresolved V genes explain under half of the gap, and the rest is unexplained. The sample data list under 300,000 clones, and over 45% of these were observed just once. Clones ranked in the top ten supply more than 0.85% of the sample. The sequenced sample was CD4+ T cells sorted from blood, obtained around week 54, from a patient treated with tofacitinib. These receptors were obtained from a human donor with alopecia areata.

This clone has just a few counts. CDR3 in amino acids: CAWSIGINYGYTF. The CDR3 DNA sequence: TGTGCCTGGAGTATCGGAATTAACTATGGCTACACCTTC. V gene TRBV30 combines with J gene TRBJ1-2; D is unclear. V was pared by 2 bases and J by 1 base, with 8 bases between. This CDR3 spans 13 amino acids. Germline values: CDR1 GTSNPN, CDR2 SVGIG (reference sequence).

This clone has more than one count but fewer than ten. J is TRBJ2-1 and V is TRBV6-5; D is unresolved. The CDR3 loop spans 15 amino acids. Germline V lookup: CDR1 MNHEY, CDR2 SVGAGI. V dropped 4 bases and J dropped 8 bases, with 18 bases sitting between them. CDR3 protein: CASSSHMGYSDEQFF. DNA for the CDR3: TGTGCCAGCAGTTCCCACATGGGCTACAGCGATGAGCAGTTCTTC.

This rearrangement joins TRBV5-1 to TRBJ1-1, with a tentative D call TRBD1 (6 bases). V lost 4 bases and J 0 bases, leaving 16 bases between the germline ends. Germline CDR1 SGHRS, CDR2 YFSETQ. The CDR3 has 16 residues. The DNA for the CDR3 is TGCGCCAGCAGCGCTGGGACATTGGGGATGAACACTGAAGCTTTCTTT. Its protein product is CASSAGTLGMNTEAFF.

V and J are TRBV4-3 and TRBJ2-7; possible D gene TRBD1, 6 bases. Germline lookup yields CDR1 LGHNA and CDR2 YSLEER. This CDR3 contains 15 residues. V was cut by 4 bases and J by 0 bases, with 13 bases left in between. The CDR3 region is CASSRGTLGSYEQYF. The CDR3 DNA reads as TGCGCCAGCAGCCGAGGGACACTCGGCTCCTACGAGCAGTACTTC.

This clone has only one observation. The chain links TRBV7-3 to TRBJ2-3, with D perhaps TRBD1 or TRBD2 (6 bases each). The CDR3 is 16 amino acids. Between the trimmed V and J ends, which lost 5 bases and 4 bases, there was a span of 19 bases. CDR1 is SGHTA, CDR2 FQGTGA, per germline. In DNA, the CDR3 is TGTGCCAGCAGCGCCTCTCTAGGGGGGAGAGCAGATACGCAGTATTTT. Residues: CASSASLGGRADTQYF.

V and J are TRBV5-1 and TRBJ2-2, with D possibly being TRBD2 (6 bases). The germline gives CDR1 SGHRS, CDR2 YFSETQ. Trimming shortened V by 1 base and J by 5 bases, and 9 bases separated the two germline ends. There are 14 residues in the CDR3. The chain's CDR3 is CASSLFAGTGELFF. Written as DNA, the CDR3 is TGCGCCAGCAGCTTGTTTGCGGGGACCGGGGAGCTGTTTTTT.

V usage is TRBV9 and J usage is TRBJ2-3; the D is unclear. Trimming cost V 6 bases and J 1 base, with 12 bases left between them. Germline V gene data show CDR1 as SGDLS and CDR2 as YYNGEE. The length of the CDR3 is 14 residues. Here the CDR3 reads CASTLTWGTDTQYF. The CDR3 DNA reads TGTGCCAGCACCCTCACGTGGGGCACAGATACGCAGTATTTT.

The gene calls are TRBV29-1 and TRBJ1-2; a weak D match, TRBD1 (6 bases). The CDR3 consists of 11 residues. Germline loops: CDR1 SQVTM, CDR2 ANQGSEA. V gave up 4 bases and J gave up 7 bases, with 10 bases separating them. The CDR3, as DNA: TGCAGCGTTGGCTACAGGGCTGGCTACACCTTC. Its translation: CSVGYRAGYTF.